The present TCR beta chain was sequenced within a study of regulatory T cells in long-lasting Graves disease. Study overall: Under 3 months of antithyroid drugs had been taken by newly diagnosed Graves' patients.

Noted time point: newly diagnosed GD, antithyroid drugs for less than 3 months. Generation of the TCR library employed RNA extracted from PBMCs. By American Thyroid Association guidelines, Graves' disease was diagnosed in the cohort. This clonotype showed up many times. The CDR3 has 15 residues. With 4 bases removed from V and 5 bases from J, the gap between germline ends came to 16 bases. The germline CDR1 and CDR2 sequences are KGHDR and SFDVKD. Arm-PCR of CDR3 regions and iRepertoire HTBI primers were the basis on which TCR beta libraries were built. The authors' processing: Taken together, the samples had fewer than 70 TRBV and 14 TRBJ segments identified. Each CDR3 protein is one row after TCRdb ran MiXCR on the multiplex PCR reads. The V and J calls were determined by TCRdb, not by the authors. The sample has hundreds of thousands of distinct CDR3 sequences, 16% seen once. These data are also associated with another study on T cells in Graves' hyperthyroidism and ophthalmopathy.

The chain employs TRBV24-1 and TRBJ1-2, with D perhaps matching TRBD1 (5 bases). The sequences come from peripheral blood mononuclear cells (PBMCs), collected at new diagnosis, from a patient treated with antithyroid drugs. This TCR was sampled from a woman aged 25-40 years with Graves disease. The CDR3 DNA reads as TGTGCCACCAGTGAAACCGGGACTAAAACATATGGCTACACCTTC. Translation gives CATSETGTKTYGYTF.